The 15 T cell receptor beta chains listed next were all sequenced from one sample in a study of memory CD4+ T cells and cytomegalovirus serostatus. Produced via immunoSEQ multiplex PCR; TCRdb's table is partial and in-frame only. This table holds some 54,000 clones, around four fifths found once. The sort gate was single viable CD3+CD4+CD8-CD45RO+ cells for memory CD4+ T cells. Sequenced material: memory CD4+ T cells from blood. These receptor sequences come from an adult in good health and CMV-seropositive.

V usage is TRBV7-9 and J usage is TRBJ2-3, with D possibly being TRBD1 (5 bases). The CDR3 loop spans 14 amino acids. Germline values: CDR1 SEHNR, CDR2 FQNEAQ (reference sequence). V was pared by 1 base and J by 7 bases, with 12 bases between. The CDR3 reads CASSLVSGAYTQYF. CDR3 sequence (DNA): TGTGCCAGCAGCTTAGTAAGTGGGGCCTATACGCAGTATTTT. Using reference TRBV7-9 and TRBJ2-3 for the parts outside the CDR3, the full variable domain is DTGVSQNPRHKITKRGQNVTFRCDPISEHNRLYWYRQTLGQGPEFLTYFQNEAQLEKSRLLSDRFSAERPKGSFSTLEIQRTEQGDSAMYLCASSLVSGAYTQYFGPGTRLTVL.

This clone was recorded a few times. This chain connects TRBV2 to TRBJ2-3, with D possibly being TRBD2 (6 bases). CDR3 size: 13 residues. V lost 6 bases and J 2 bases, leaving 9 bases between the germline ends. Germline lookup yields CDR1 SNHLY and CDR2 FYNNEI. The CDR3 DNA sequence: TGTGCCAGCAGGCGGGACTTCACAGATACGCAGTATTTT. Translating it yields CASRRDFTDTQYF.

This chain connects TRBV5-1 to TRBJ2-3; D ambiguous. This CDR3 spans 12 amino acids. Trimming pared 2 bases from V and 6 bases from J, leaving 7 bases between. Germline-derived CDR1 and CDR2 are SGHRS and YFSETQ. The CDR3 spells CASSFNMDTQYF. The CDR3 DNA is TGCGCCAGCAGCTTCAATATGGATACGCAGTATTTT.

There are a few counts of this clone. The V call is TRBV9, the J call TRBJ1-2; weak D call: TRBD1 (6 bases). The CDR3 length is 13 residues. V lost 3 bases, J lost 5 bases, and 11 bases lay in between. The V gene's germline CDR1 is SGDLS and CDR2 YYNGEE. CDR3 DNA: TGTGCCAGCAGCGATCAGGGGAATTATGGCTACACCTTC. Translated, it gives CASSDQGNYGYTF.

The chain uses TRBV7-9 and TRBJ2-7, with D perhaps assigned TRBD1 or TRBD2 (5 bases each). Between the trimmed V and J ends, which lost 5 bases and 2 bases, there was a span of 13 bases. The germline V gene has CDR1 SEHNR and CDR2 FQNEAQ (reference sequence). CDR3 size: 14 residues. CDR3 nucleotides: TGTGCCAGCAGCGGGGGACCGCAGCCCTACGAGCAGTACTTC. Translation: CASSGGPQPYEQYF.

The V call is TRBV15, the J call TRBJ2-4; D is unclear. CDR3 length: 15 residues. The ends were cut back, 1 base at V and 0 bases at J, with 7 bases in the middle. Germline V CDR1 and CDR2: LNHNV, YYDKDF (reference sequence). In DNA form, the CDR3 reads TGTGCCACCAGCAGAGGTGGGGTAGCCAAAAACATTCAGTACTTC. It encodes CATSRGGVAKNIQYF.

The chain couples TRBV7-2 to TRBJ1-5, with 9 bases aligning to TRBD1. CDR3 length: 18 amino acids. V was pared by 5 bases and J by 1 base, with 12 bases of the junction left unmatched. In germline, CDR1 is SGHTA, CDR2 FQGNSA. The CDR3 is CASSLYNTGGGSNQPQHF. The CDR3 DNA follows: TGTGCCAGCAGCCTTTATAATACAGGGGGCGGAAGCAATCAGCCCCAGCATTTT.

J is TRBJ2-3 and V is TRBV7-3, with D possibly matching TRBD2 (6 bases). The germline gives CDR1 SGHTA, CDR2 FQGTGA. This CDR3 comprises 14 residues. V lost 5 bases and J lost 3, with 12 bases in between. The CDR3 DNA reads TGTGCCAGCAGCCCAGTTGGGGGGACAGATACGCAGTATTTT. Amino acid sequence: CASSPVGGTDTQYF.

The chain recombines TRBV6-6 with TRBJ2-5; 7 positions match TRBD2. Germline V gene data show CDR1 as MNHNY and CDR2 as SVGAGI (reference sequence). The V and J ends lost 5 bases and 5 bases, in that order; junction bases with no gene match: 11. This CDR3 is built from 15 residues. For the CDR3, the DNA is TGTGCCAGCAGTATAAGCGGGACCCCAGGGGAGACCCAGTACTTC. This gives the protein CASSISGTPGETQYF.

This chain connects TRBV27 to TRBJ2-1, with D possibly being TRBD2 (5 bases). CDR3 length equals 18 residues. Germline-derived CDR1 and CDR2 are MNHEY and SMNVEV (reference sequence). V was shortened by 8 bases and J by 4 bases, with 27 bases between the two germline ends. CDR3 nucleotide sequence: TGTGCCAGCCGCCGCTCGGATAGGACGACCGGGATATACAATGAGCAGTTCTTC. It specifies CASRRSDRTTGIYNEQFF.

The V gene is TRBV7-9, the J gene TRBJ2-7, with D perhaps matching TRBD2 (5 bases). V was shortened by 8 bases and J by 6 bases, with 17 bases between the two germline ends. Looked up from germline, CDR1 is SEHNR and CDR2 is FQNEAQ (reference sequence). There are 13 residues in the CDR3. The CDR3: CASWGVTSTEQYF. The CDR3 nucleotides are TGTGCCAGCTGGGGAGTAACCTCCACCGAGCAGTACTTC. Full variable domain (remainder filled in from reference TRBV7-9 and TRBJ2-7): DTGVSQNPRHKITKRGQNVTFRCDPISEHNRLYWYRQTLGQGPEFLTYFQNEAQLEKSRLLSDRFSAERPKGSFSTLEIQRTEQGDSAMYLCASWGVTSTEQYFGPGTRLTVT.

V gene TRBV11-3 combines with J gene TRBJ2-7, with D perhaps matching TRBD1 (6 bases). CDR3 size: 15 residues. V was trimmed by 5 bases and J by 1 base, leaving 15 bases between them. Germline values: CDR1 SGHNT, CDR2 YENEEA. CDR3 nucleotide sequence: TGTGCCAGCAGCCCCTCCTCGGACAGATCCTACGAGCAGTACTTC. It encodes CASSPSSDRSYEQYF.

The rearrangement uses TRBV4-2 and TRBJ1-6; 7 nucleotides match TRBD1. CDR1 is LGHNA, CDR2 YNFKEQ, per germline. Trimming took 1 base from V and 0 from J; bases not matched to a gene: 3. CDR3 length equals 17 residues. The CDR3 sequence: CASSQGQGVSYNSPLHF. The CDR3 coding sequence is TGTGCCAGCAGCCAAGGGCAGGGGGTCTCCTATAATTCACCCCTCCACTTT.

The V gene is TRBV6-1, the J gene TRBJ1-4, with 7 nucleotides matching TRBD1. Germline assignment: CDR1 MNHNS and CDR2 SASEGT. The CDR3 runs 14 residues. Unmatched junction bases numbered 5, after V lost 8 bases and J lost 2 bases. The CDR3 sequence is CASAQGSTNEKLFF. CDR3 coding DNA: TGTGCCAGCGCACAGGGGTCCACTAATGAAAAACTGTTTTTT.

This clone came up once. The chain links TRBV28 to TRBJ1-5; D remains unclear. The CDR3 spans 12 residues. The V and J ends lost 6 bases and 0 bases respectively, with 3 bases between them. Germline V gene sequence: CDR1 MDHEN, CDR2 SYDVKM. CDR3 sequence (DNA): TGTGCCAGCAGAAATAGCAATCAGCCCCAGCATTTT. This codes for CASRNSNQPQHF.